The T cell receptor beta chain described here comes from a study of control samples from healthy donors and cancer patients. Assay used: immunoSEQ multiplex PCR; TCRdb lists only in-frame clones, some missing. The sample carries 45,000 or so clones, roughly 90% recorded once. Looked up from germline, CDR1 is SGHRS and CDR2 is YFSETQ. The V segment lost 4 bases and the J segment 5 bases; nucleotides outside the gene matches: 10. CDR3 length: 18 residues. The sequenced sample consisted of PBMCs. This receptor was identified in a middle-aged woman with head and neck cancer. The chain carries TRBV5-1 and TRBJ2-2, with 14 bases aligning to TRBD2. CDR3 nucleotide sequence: TGCGCCAGCAGCCTGGGACTAGCGGGAGTATTGAGAACCGGGGAGCTGTTTTTT. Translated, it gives CASSLGLAGVLRTGELFF.